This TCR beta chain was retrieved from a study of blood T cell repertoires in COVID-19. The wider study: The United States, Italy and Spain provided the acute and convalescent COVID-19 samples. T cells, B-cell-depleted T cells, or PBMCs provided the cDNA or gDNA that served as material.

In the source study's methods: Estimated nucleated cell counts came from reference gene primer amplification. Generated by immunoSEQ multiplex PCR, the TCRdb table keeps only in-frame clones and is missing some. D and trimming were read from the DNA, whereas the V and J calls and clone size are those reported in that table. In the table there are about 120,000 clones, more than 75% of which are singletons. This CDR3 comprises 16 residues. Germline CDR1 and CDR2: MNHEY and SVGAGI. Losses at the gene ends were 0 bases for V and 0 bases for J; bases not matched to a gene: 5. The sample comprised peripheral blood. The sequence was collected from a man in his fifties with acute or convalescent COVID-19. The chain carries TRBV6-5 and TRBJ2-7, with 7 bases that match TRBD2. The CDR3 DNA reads TGTGCCAGCAGTTACTCGTGGTCTAGCGGCTCCTACGAGCAGTACTTC. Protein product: CASSYSWSSGSYEQYF.